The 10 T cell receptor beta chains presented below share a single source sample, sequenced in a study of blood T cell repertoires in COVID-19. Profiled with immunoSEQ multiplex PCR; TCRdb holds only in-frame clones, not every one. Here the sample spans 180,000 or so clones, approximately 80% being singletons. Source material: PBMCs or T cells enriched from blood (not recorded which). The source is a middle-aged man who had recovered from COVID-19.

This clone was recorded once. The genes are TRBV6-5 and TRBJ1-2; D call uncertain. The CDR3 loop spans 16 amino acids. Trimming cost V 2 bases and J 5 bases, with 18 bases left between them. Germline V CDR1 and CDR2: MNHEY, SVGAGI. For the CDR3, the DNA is TGTGCCAGCAGTTACCACCAAAACCGACAAGAATATGGCTACACCTTC. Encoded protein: CASSYHQNRQEYGYTF.

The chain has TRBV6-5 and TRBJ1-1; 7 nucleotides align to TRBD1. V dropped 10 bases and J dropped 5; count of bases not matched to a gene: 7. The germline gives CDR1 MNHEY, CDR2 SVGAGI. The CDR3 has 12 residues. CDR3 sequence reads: CAIQTGRTEAFF. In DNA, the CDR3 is TGTGCCATCCAGACAGGGAGAACTGAAGCTTTCTTT.

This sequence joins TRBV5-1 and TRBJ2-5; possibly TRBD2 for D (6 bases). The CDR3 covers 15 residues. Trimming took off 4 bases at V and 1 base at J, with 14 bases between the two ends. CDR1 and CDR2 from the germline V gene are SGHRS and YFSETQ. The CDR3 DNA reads TGCGCCAGCAGCCAACGGGGGACGGCCCAAGAGACCCAGTACTTC. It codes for CASSQRGTAQETQYF. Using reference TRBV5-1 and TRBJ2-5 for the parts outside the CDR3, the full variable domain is KAGVTQTPRYLIKTRGQQVTLSCSPISGHRSVSWYQQTPGQGLQFLFEYFSETQRNKGNFPGRFSGRQFSNSRSEMNVSTLELGDSALYLCASSQRGTAQETQYFGPGTRLLVL.

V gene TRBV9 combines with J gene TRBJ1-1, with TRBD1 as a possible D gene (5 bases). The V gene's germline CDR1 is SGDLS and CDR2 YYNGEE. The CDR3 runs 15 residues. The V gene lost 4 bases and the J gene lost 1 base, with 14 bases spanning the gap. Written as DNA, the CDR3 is TGTGCCAGCAGCAAGGGGTCCCTCGGGAACACTGAAGCTTTCTTT. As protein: CASSKGSLGNTEAFF.

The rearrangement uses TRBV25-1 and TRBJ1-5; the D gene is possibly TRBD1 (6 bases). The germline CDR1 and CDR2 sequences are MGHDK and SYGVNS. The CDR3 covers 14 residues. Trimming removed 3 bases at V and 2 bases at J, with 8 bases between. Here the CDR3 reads CASSEKGGNQPQHF. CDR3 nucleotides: TGTGCCAGCAGTGAGAAGGGGGGCAATCAGCCCCAGCATTTT.

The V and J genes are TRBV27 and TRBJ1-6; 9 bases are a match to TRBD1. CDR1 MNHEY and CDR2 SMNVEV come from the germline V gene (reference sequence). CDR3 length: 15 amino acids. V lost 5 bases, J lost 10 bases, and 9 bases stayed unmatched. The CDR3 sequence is CASSPLQGAGSPLHF. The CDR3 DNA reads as TGTGCCAGCAGTCCCTTACAGGGGGCAGGATCACCCCTCCACTTT.

The CDR3 DNA follows: TGTGCCAGCAGCTGGGAGGACAGGGGCGCCTATGGCTACACCTTC. Its protein is CASSWEDRGAYGYTF. The chain employs TRBV5-4 and TRBJ1-2, with 9 bases that match TRBD1. The V gene's germline CDR1 is SGHNT and CDR2 YYREEE (reference sequence). CDR3 length: 15 residues. Unmatched junction bases numbered 7, after V lost 3 bases and J lost 4 bases. Looking up the rest from reference TRBV5-4 and TRBJ1-2 gives the full variable domain: ETGVTQSPTHLIKTRGQQVTLRCSSQSGHNTVSWYQQALGQGPQFIFQYYREEENGRGNFPPRFSGLQFPNYSSELNVNALELDDSALYLCASSWEDRGAYGYTFGSGTRLTVV.

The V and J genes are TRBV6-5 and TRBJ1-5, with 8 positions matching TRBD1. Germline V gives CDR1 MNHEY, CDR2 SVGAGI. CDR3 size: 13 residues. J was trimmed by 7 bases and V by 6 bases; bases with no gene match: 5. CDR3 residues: CASRDRGRQPQHF. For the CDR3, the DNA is TGTGCCAGCAGAGACAGGGGAAGGCAGCCCCAGCATTTT.

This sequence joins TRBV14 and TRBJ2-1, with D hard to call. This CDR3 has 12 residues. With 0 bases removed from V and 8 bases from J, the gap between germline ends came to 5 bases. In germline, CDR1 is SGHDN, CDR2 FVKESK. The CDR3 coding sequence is TGTGCCAGCAGCCAAGATTTCGATGAGCAGTTCTTC. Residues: CASSQDFDEQFF.

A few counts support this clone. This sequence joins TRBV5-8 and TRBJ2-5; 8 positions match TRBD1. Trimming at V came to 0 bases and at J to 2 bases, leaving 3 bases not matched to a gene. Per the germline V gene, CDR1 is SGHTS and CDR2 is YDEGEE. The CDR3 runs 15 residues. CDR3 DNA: TGTGCCAGCAGCTTGGGTGACAGGGGACAAGAGACCCAGTACTTC. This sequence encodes CASSLGDRGQETQYF.